The rows below give T cell receptor beta chains drawn from one sample of a study of T cell repertoires in cytomegalovirus infection. These TCRs' antigens remain unknown. TCRdb used MiXCR to reprocess the reads, holding one entry per CDR3 protein. The sample lists 40,000 to 55,000 distinct CDR3 sequences, over 15% occurring once. Sequencing was performed on CD8+ T cells from cultured PBMCs, taken from culture after CMV antigen stimulation. These receptor sequences come from a human donor in good health (CMV status not recorded). Some clones in this sample may be carry-over from other donors' samples. Each CDR3 is given with its conserved first and last residue. The order of the fields is clone size, J gene, D gene, V gene, CDR3 DNA, CDR3 protein. D genes are given only for firm matches. Size tells how often a clone was seen (once, few, many) or the class of an expanded clone, and some rows leave it out.

- TRBJ1-1 - TRBV4-1 TGCGCCAGCAGCCGATCGACAGGGAACACTGAAGCTTTCTTT CASSRSTGNTEAFF
few TRBJ2-1 TRBD1 TRBV29-1 TGCAGCGTTCCGGGACAGGGCAATGAGCAGTTCTTC CSVPGQGNEQFF
- TRBJ1-1 - TRBV7-2 TGTGCCAGCAGCTTAGTAAGACGGGAAGCGGGGAAGAACACTGAAGCTTTCTTT CASSLVRREAGKNTEAFF
few TRBJ2-1 - TRBV15 TGTGCCACCAGCAAGGACTCCTACAATGAGCAGTTCTTC CATSKDSYNEQFF
- TRBJ2-7 TRBD1 TRBV11-2 TGTGCCAGCAGCCAGGGACAGGGCTCCTACGAGCAGTACTTC CASSQGQGSYEQYF
- TRBJ1-4 - TRBV2 TGTGCCAGCACCCCGGAAGGGGGGTATGAAAAACTGTTTTTT CASTPEGGYEKLFF
- TRBJ2-7 - TRBV27 TGTGCCAGCAGTTCCCACTCCTACGAGCAGTACTTC CASSSHSYEQYF
many TRBJ1-4 - TRBV7-2 TGTGCCAGCAGCTTCGGGCCTCGGAGGAATGAAAAACTGTTTTTT CASSFGPRRNEKLFF
- TRBJ1-2 TRBD1 TRBV7-2 TGTGCCAGCAGCTTGGGGACAGGGGTGGATGGCTACACCTTC CASSLGTGVDGYTF
few TRBJ2-1 TRBD1 TRBV7-3 TGTGCCAGCAGCTTAGCGGGACAGGGGATCTACAATGAGCAGTTCTTC CASSLAGQGIYNEQFF
- TRBJ2-1 - TRBV7-2 TGTGCCAGCAGCGCCGGGACAAGAAGACCCAATGAGCAGTTCTTC CASSAGTRRPNEQFF
few TRBJ1-1 - TRBV11-2 TGTGCCAGCAGCTTTAGAAAAATTGGGAAGACTGAAGCTTTCTTT CASSFRKIGKTEAFF
- TRBJ2-5 TRBD2 TRBV20-1 TGCAGTGCTAGGAGACTAGCGCTGGCGTGGGAAGAGACCCAGTACTTC CSARRLALAWEETQYF
- TRBJ2-7 - TRBV27 TGTGCCAGCACCACTGCCAGGACGGGGGACACCTACTACGAGCAGTACTTC CASTTARTGDTYYEQYF
few TRBJ1-1 - TRBV29-1 TGCAGCGTCGAATTCCGTTACGCTGAAGCTTTCTTT CSVEFRYAEAFF
- TRBJ2-7 - TRBV12-5 TGTGCTAGTGGTCTTTACTACGAGCAGTACTTC CASGLYYEQYF
few TRBJ1-4 - TRBV28 TGTGCCAGTGGGGGGGGCCAGGCAAATGAAAAACTGTTTTTT CASGGGQANEKLFF
- TRBJ2-7 - TRBV7-2 TGTGCCAGCACCCTCTCCTACGAGCAGTACTTC CASTLSYEQYF
- TRBJ2-5 TRBD1 TRBV7-6 TGTGCCAGCAGTGACAGACCAGGACAGGGCCAAGAGACCCAGTACTTC CASSDRPGQGQETQYF
- TRBJ1-1 - TRBV20-1 TGCAGTGCTAGAGCAGGGGACACTGAAGCTTTCTTT CSARAGDTEAFF
- TRBJ2-3 TRBD2 TRBV7-2 TGTGCCAGCAGCCCGACTAGCGGGAGGGGGGATACGCAGTATTTT CASSPTSGRGDTQYF
- TRBJ1-1 - TRBV12-3/TRBV12-4 TGTGCCAGCAGTTTACACGGGGTCCGGAACACTGAAGCTTTCTTT CASSLHGVRNTEAFF
many TRBJ2-7 TRBD1 TRBV7-9 TGTGCCAGCAGCCCCCGGGACAGGGCCTACGAGCAGTACTTC CASSPRDRAYEQYF
few TRBJ2-1 TRBD1 TRBV2 TGTGCCAGCAGTTTGACAGGGGGGACACAAAATGAGCAGTTCTTC CASSLTGGTQNEQFF
few TRBJ2-5 TRBD2 TRBV6-4 TGTGCCAGCAGTCTCTTTATTAGCGGGGAAGAGACCCAGTACTTC CASSLFISGEETQYF
- TRBJ2-7 - TRBV27 TGTGCCAGCAGAACATCCCCCAGCCGAATGCGGCCGGGCGGCTCCTACGAGCAGTACTTC CASRTSPSRMRPGGSYEQYF
once TRBJ2-7 - TRBV7-8 TGTGCCAGCAGCGTCAGTCCGGGATTTTCATCCGCCCACGAGCAGTACTTC CASSVSPGFSSAHEQYF
- TRBJ2-3 - TRBV10-3 TGTGCCATCAGTGGGGACGGCCTCGGCACAGATACGCAGTATTTT CAISGDGLGTDTQYF
many TRBJ1-1 - TRBV4-3 TGCGCCAGCAGCCAAGAAAGACAGCTCGAAGCTTTCTTT CASSQERQLEAFF
few TRBJ1-1 - TRBV7-3 TGTGCCAGCAGCTTAAGCCCCAGCATGAACACTGAAGCTTTCTTT CASSLSPSMNTEAFF
- TRBJ1-1 - TRBV5-1 TGCGCCAGCAGCTTCAACACCATGAACACTGAAGCTTTCTTT CASSFNTMNTEAFF
many TRBJ2-4 - TRBV27 TGTGCCAGCAGTTTCCAGGGATACCTGGACATTCAGTACTTC CASSFQGYLDIQYF
- TRBJ2-5 - TRBV7-2 TGTGCCAGCAGCTTAAATAAGGCTATTCAAGAGACCCAGTACTTC CASSLNKAIQETQYF
- TRBJ2-3 - TRBV6-5 TGTGCCAGCAGTTACGGGGCGGGACCTCCCGGGGATACGCAGTATTTT CASSYGAGPPGDTQYF
- TRBJ1-5 - TRBV6-1 TGTGCCAGCAGGCGGTTCAATCAGCCCCAGCATTTT CASRRFNQPQHF
- TRBJ2-7 TRBD2 TRBV15 TGTGCCACCAGCACCTCCGGGGGGGCGGCCCACGAGCAGTACTTC CATSTSGGAAHEQYF
- TRBJ2-7 - TRBV29-1 TGCAGCGTAGCCCCCCGGGAATACGAGCAGTACTTC CSVAPREYEQYF
few TRBJ1-3 - TRBV28 TGTGCCAGCAGATTAGAACCGGGGGCAGGAGGAAACACCATATATTTT CASRLEPGAGGNTIYF
- TRBJ1-3 TRBD1 TRBV7-6 TGTGCCAGCAGCAACAACAGGGGGCTCTCCGTAAACACCATATATTTT CASSNNRGLSVNTIYF
few TRBJ2-1 TRBD2 TRBV7-2 TGTGCCAGCAGCTTAGTGCGGGAGGGCCGATTTGGTGAGCAGTTCTTC CASSLVREGRFGEQFF
- TRBJ2-7 - TRBV7-3 TGTGCCAGCAGCCCGGACACCTCCTACGAGCAGTACTTC CASSPDTSYEQYF
- TRBJ2-1 - TRBV5-1 TGCGCCAGCAGCTTGGTTGGAGGGTCCGATGAGCAGTTCTTC CASSLVGGSDEQFF
many TRBJ2-1 - TRBV12-3/TRBV12-4 TGTGCCAGCAGTTTTCTTTCAGAGCGGAATTACAATGAGCAGTTCTTC CASSFLSERNYNEQFF
- TRBJ2-7 - TRBV6-1 TGTGCCGTACGGAACGGGTATTACGAGCAGTACTTC CAVRNGYYEQYF
- TRBJ2-3 TRBD2 TRBV7-2 TGTGCCAGCAGCTTATTGCTAGCGGGAGGGAGCACAGATACGCAGTATTTT CASSLLLAGGSTDTQYF
- TRBJ2-5 TRBD2 TRBV28 TGTGCCAGCAGCTTAGCGGGAGCGAGAGAGACCCAGTACTTC CASSLAGARETQYF
- TRBJ1-1 - TRBV7-2 TGTGCCAGCAGCTTATCGACAGGGAACACTGAAGCTTTCTTT CASSLSTGNTEAFF